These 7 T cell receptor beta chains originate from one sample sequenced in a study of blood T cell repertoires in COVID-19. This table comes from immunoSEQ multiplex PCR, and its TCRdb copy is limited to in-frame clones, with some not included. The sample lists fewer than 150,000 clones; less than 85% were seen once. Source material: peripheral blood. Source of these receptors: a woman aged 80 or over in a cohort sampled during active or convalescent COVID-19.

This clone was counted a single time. CDR3 loop: CASSLDRGNNEQFF. The DNA of the CDR3 is TGTGCCAGCAGCTTAGATCGGGGGAACAATGAGCAGTTCTTC. The chain joins TRBV11-2 to TRBJ2-1; tentatively, D is TRBD2 (6 bases). Trimming took off 0 bases at V and 5 bases at J, with 8 bases between the two ends. The germline V gene encodes CDR1 SGHAT and CDR2 FQNNGV. The CDR3 has 14 amino acids.

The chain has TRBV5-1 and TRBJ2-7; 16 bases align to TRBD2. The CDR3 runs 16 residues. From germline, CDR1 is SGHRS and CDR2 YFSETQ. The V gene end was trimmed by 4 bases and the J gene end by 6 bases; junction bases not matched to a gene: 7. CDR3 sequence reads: CASSPGLAGGMGEQYF. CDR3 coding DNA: TGCGCCAGCAGCCCGGGACTAGCGGGGGGGATGGGCGAGCAGTACTTC.

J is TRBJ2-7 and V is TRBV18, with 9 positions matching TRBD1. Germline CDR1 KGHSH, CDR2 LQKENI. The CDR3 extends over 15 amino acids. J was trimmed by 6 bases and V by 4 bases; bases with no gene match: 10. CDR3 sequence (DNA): TGTGCCAGCTCACTCGCCGCGGGACAGGGCGGCGAGCAGTACTTC. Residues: CASSLAAGQGGEQYF.

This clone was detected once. The CDR3: CASSLTGPGSAFF. In nucleotides, the CDR3 is TGTGCCAGCAGTTTAACAGGGCCGGGGTCAGCTTTCTTT. This chain joins TRBV28 and TRBJ1-1; D is perhaps TRBD1 (6 bases). Between the trimmed V and J ends, which lost 2 bases and 10 bases, there was a span of 14 bases. This CDR3 region has 13 residues. CDR1 is MDHEN and CDR2 is SYDVKM in the germline V gene.

The CDR3 nucleotides are TGCGCCAGCAGCTTGGACCCCCTAGCGGGGGGGCGGCAGTACTTC. The encoded protein is CASSLDPLAGGRQYF. The chain has TRBV5-1 and TRBJ2-7; 12 nucleotides align to TRBD2. Germline CDR1 reads SGHRS; CDR2 reads YFSETQ. Unmatched junction bases numbered 7, after V lost 0 bases and J lost 9 bases. CDR3 length: 15 amino acids.

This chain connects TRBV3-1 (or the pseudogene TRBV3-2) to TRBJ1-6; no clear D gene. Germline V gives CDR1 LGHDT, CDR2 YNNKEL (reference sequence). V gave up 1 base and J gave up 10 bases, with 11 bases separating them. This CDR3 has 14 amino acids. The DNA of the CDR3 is TGTGCCAGCAGCCAAGTGTACGGGGAATCACCCCTCCACTTT. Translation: CASSQVYGESPLHF.

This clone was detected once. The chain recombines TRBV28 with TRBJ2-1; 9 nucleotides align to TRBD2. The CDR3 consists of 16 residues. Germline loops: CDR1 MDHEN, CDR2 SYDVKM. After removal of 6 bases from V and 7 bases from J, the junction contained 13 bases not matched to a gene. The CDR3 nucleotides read TGTGCCAGCAGATCAGTACGCGGGGGGGCCCGAAATGAGCAGTTCTTC. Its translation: CASRSVRGGARNEQFF. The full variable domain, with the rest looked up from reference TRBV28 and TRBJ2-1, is DVKVTQSSRYLVKRTGEKVFLECVQDMDHENMFWYRQDPGLGLRLIYFSYDVKMKEKGDIPEGYSVSREKKERFSLILESASTNQTSMYLCASRSVRGGARNEQFFGPGTRLTVL.